These 13 T cell receptor beta chains came from one sample sequenced in a study of blood T cell repertoires in COVID-19. Clones were read by immunoSEQ multiplex PCR, and TCRdb kept only the in-frame ones, dropping some. This sample yields around 160,000 clones, of which around 90% are seen a single time; roughly 2.8% belongs to the top ten. The material sequenced was peripheral blood. Receptors were obtained from a man aged 55 to 69 with acute or convalescent COVID-19.

V and J are TRBV4-2 and TRBJ2-7, with D possibly being TRBD2 (5 bases). There are 15 residues in the CDR3. Germline V gene sequence: CDR1 LGHNA, CDR2 YNFKEQ. V was pared by 0 bases and J by 3 bases, with 12 bases between. The CDR3 sequence: CASSQDQTGSYEQYF. In DNA, the CDR3 is TGTGCCAGCAGCCAAGATCAGACGGGGAGCTACGAGCAGTACTTC.

The chain uses TRBV3-1 (or the pseudogene TRBV3-2) and TRBJ2-1, with D possibly TRBD2 on 6 matching bases. V gave up 0 bases and J gave up 14 bases, with 14 bases separating them. This CDR3 is 13 amino acids long. Germline V gene data show CDR1 as LGHDT and CDR2 as YNNKEL (reference sequence). CDR3 sequence (DNA): TGTGCCAGCAGCCAAGATAGAACAGGCGGGGAGTTCTTC. Translation gives CASSQDRTGGEFF.

The rearrangement uses TRBV6-5 and TRBJ2-4; perhaps TRBD2 as D (6 bases). V was cut by 5 bases and J by 3 bases, with 8 bases left in between. The CDR3 consists of 13 residues. Germline lookup yields CDR1 MNHEY and CDR2 SVGAGI. Written as DNA, the CDR3 is TGTGCCAGCAGTAGGGAGGACAAAAACATTCAGTACTTC. Translated, it gives CASSREDKNIQYF.

The rearrangement uses TRBV25-1 and TRBJ1-5; D is possibly TRBD1 (5 bases). CDR3 size: 14 residues. Trimming took 3 bases from V and 1 from J, leaving 7 bases between them. Germline loops: CDR1 MGHDK, CDR2 SYGVNS. The CDR3, as DNA: TGTGCCAGCAGTGAGGCAGGGAGCAATCAGCCCCAGCATTTT. Protein product: CASSEAGSNQPQHF.

In its sample, this clone was seen once. This rearrangement joins TRBV6-1 to TRBJ1-5; no clear D gene. Trimming stripped 1 base from V and 6 bases from J, with 13 bases between. From germline, CDR1 is MNHNS and CDR2 SASEGT. The CDR3 has 15 amino acids. The CDR3 loop is CASSEGQSSGQPQHF. CDR3 nucleotide sequence: TGTGCCAGCAGTGAAGGACAATCGAGTGGTCAGCCCCAGCATTTT.

The CDR3 here is CASSQEDRGTEAFF. In DNA, the CDR3 is TGTGCCAGCAGCCAAGAAGACAGGGGGACTGAAGCTTTCTTT. The V gene is TRBV3-1 (or the pseudogene TRBV3-2), the J gene TRBJ1-1, with 9 bases identical to TRBD1. The ends lost 0 bases at V and 5 bases at J; junction bases unmatched: 1. Germline values: CDR1 LGHDT, CDR2 YNNKEL (reference sequence). This CDR3 region has 14 residues.

The rearrangement joins TRBV10-1 to TRBJ2-1, with 10 bases identical to TRBD1. The CDR3 length is 15 residues. Germline V gene sequence: CDR1 WNHNN, CDR2 SYGVQD (reference sequence). V was pared by 6 bases and J by 8 bases, with 10 bases of the junction left unmatched. The CDR3 DNA reads TGCGCCAGCAGCGTTCCGGGACAGGGGATCCATGAGCAGTTCTTC. It codes for CASSVPGQGIHEQFF.

The chain joins TRBV3-1 (or the pseudogene TRBV3-2) to TRBJ1-4; possibly TRBD1 for D (6 bases). V lost 7 bases, J lost 3 bases, and 12 bases lay in between. This CDR3 is 14 amino acids long. Germline loops: CDR1 LGHDT, CDR2 YNNKEL (reference sequence). The CDR3 sequence: CASTRGAANEKLFF. CDR3 coding DNA: TGTGCCAGCACCCGGGGGGCGGCTAATGAAAAACTGTTTTTT.

This clone appeared a few times. V and J are TRBV7-3 and TRBJ2-2; 10 bases agree with TRBD1. CDR1 is SGHTA, CDR2 FQGTGA, per germline. J gave up 8 bases and V 4 bases, and 7 bases lay outside the gene matches. The CDR3 covers 15 residues. CDR3 DNA: TGTGCCAGCAGCTCCGGACAGGGGGTGCTAGGGGAGCTGTTTTTT. The encoded protein is CASSSGQGVLGELFF.

This clone was detected a few times. The chain uses TRBV19 and TRBJ2-7; 10 bases agree with TRBD1. Germline V gene data show CDR1 as LNHDA and CDR2 as SQIVND (reference sequence). The V and J ends lost 3 bases and 7 bases, in that order; junction bases with no gene match: 6. This CDR3 comprises 14 residues. CDR3 region: CASSIRQGAWEQYF. The CDR3 coding sequence is TGTGCCAGTAGTATTAGACAGGGGGCGTGGGAGCAGTACTTC.

The V gene is TRBV5-1, the J gene TRBJ1-6, with 8 positions matching TRBD1. The V gene end was trimmed by 3 bases and the J gene end by 7 bases; junction bases not matched to a gene: 3. The CDR3 covers 14 residues. Germline CDR1 is SGHRS and CDR2 is YFSETQ. The chain's CDR3 is CASSWTGWNSPLHF. The DNA for the CDR3 is TGCGCCAGCAGCTGGACAGGGTGGAATTCACCCCTCCACTTT.

The rearrangement links TRBV5-1 to TRBJ1-3; the D is unclear. Germline CDR1 and CDR2: SGHRS and YFSETQ. The CDR3 totals 16 residues. V lost 0 bases and J lost 0, with 10 bases in between. This CDR3 is CASSLGSPFSGNTIYF. CDR3 sequence (DNA): TGCGCCAGCAGCTTGGGGAGTCCGTTCTCTGGAAACACCATATATTTT.

This clone appeared once. The chain employs TRBV14 and TRBJ2-3, with D possibly matching TRBD1 (8 bases). V was trimmed by 3 bases and J by 5 bases, leaving 12 bases between them. The CDR3 has 14 residues. Per the germline V gene, CDR1 is SGHDN and CDR2 is FVKESK. The CDR3 loop is CASSQTGEGDTQYF. CDR3 in DNA: TGTGCCAGCAGCCAGACAGGGGAGGGAGATACGCAGTATTTT.